This TCR beta chain derives from a study of blood T cell repertoires in COVID-19. Background on the study: From the United States, Italy and Spain came samples of acute and convalescent COVID-19. PBMCs, B-cell-depleted T cells, or T cells were the source of the cDNA or gDNA that made up the material.

V was pared by 4 bases and J by 9 bases, with 8 bases of the junction left unmatched. CDR3 size: 16 residues. The germline V gene encodes CDR1 MNHEY and CDR2 SVGAGI. Authors' data handling: Amplifying reference gene primers gave estimates of nucleated cell counts. Assay: immunoSEQ multiplex PCR; the TCRdb copy retains only in-frame clones and omits some. The V and J calls and the clone size are those of that table, but D and trimming were determined from the DNA. The sample lists some 76,000 clones; 75% to 90% were seen once. Seattle's enrolled individuals joined amid active infection and were then monitored longitudinally.

The chain couples TRBV6-5 to TRBJ2-1; 14 bases are shared with TRBD2. The receptor comes from a man between 50 and 59 years old with COVID-19, enrolled during active disease. Sequencing was done on a sample of peripheral blood. The CDR3 region has the DNA TGTGCCAGCAGTTCGGGACTAGCGGGAGTAAACCTTGAGCAGTTCTTC. This sequence encodes CASSSGLAGVNLEQFF.